The 9 T cell receptor beta chains listed next were all sequenced from one sample in a study of shared clonotypes between healthy human individuals. Clones were read by immunoSEQ multiplex PCR, and TCRdb kept only the in-frame ones, dropping some. The sample yields some 2.3 million clones, 85% to 95% seen once. Sequencing used naive CD4+ T cells from PBMCs. Subset denoted: CD45RA+ positively selected. All receptors derive from a man aged 18 to 29 in good health. Some clones in this sample may be carry-over from other donors' samples.

V and J are TRBV21-1 and TRBJ2-7; the listed D gene, TRBD1, was not tested against the DNA. TRBV21-1 is a listed pseudogene. The CDR3 sequence is 16 residues long. The CDR3 loop reads CASKPKGTAQTYEQYF. Written as DNA, the CDR3 is TGTGCCAGCAAGCCAAAAGGGACAGCACAAACCTACGAGCAGTACTTC.

CDR3 DNA sequence: TGCGCCAGCAGCCATGAAATCCCCGGGACTTCCGCGGGCTCGCAGTTCTTC. Its protein product is CASSHEIPGTSAGSQFF. The chain couples TRBV4-1 to TRBJ2-1; D possibly corresponds to TRBD2 (6 bases). Trimming left V 3 bases short and J 12 bases short, with 27 bases between. CDR1 and CDR2 from the germline V gene are MGHRA and YSYEKL. The CDR3 consists of 17 residues.

This chain uses TRBV7-9 with TRBJ1-2; tentative D call: TRBD1 (5 bases). This CDR3 contains 13 residues. Germline-derived CDR1 and CDR2 are SEHNR and FQNEAQ (reference sequence). Trimming left V 4 bases short and J 11 bases short, with 17 bases between. The CDR3 bases are TGTGCCAGCAGCTCCCGGGACGCAGGGATATACACCTTC. Protein sequence: CASSSRDAGIYTF.

The rearrangement uses TRBV29-1 and TRBJ1-2, with a possible D match to TRBD1 (5 bases). The CDR3 length is 11 residues. V was clipped by 6 bases and J by 5 bases, with 10 bases between them. Germline V gene sequence: CDR1 SQVTM, CDR2 ANQGSEA. CDR3 bases: TGCAGCGTAAAAGGGGAGTATGGCTACACCTTC. Its protein product is CSVKGEYGYTF.

V usage is TRBV7-2 and J usage is TRBJ1-3; D perhaps matches TRBD1 (6 bases). CDR1 is SGHTA and CDR2 is FQGNSA in the germline V gene. Trimming stripped 3 bases from V and 15 bases from J, with 15 bases between. The CDR3 length is 12 residues. The chain's CDR3 is CASSLDLEGEYF. CDR3 nucleotides: TGTGCCAGCAGCTTGGATTTGGAGGGGGAATATTTT.

The chain recombines TRBV11-2 with TRBJ2-7; D is uncertain. Germline-derived CDR1 and CDR2 are SGHAT and FQNNGV. The CDR3 covers 12 residues. Trimming took off 11 bases at V and 2 bases at J, with 13 bases between the two ends. CDR3 protein: CAVGVQPYEQYF. In DNA, the CDR3 is TGTGCCGTAGGAGTTCAACCCTACGAGCAGTACTTC.

The chain couples TRBV28 to TRBJ1-5; TRBD1 matches 8 bases. The CDR3 is 17 residues long. Germline CDR1 and CDR2: MDHEN and SYDVKM. V gave up 5 bases and J gave up 1 base; unmatched junction bases: 10. In DNA form, the CDR3 reads TGTGCCAGCAGTACTCCACAGGGGGGTCGGAGCAATCAGCCCCAGCATTTT. Translating it yields CASSTPQGGRSNQPQHF.

Comments on this clone: Distinct nucleotide sequences in the sample also encode this CDR3. The rearrangement joins TRBV6-5 to TRBJ1-2, with TRBD1 as a possible D gene (5 bases). Trimming cost V 0 bases and J 2 bases, with 7 bases left between them. The length of the CDR3 is 14 residues. Looked up from germline, CDR1 is MNHEY and CDR2 is SVGAGI. The CDR3, as DNA: TGTGCCAGCAGTTACTCGGGGCCAAACTATGGCTACACCTTC. Translated: CASSYSGPNYGYTF.

The chain uses TRBV4-2 and TRBJ1-4; 8 positions agree with TRBD1. In germline, CDR1 is LGHNA, CDR2 YNFKEQ. Trimming cost V 0 bases and J 6 bases; bases outside gene matches: 6. This CDR3 contains 16 residues. Here the CDR3 reads CASSQDQGARDEKLFF. The CDR3, as DNA: TGTGCCAGCAGCCAAGATCAGGGGGCGCGTGATGAAAAACTGTTTTTT.